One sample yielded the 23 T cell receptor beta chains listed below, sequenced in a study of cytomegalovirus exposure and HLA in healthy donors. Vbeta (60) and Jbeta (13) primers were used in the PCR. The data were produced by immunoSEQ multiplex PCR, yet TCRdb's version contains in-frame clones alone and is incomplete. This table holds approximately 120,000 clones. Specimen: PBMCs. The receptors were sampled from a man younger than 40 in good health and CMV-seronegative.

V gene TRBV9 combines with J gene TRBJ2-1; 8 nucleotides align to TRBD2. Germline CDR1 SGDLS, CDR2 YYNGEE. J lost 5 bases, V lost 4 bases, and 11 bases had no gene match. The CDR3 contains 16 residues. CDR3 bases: TGTGCCAGCAGCACGGGACTAGTTTGGTCTAACAATGAGCAGTTCTTC. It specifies CASSTGLVWSNNEQFF.

Written as DNA, the CDR3 is TGTGCCAGCAGTGATCGAGCTGACAATGAGCAGTTCTTC. This encodes CASSDRADNEQFF. J is TRBJ2-1 and V is TRBV2; D gene unclear. The ends were cut back, 3 bases at V and 5 bases at J, with 8 bases in the middle. CDR3 length: 13 amino acids. The V gene's germline CDR1 is SNHLY and CDR2 FYNNEI.

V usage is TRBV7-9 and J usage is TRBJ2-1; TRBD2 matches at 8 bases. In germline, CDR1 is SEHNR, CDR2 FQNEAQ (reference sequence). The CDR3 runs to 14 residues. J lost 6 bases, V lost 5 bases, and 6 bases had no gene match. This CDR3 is CASSLGTSLNEQFF. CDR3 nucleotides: TGTGCCAGCAGCCTTGGGACTAGTCTCAATGAGCAGTTCTTC.

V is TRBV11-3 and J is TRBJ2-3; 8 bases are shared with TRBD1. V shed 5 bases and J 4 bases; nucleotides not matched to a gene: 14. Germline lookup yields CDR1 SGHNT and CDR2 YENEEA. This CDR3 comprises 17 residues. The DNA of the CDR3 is TGTGCCAGCAGCCCCGTGGGCCCTGGACAGGGCCCAGATACGCAGTATTTT. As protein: CASSPVGPGQGPDTQYF.

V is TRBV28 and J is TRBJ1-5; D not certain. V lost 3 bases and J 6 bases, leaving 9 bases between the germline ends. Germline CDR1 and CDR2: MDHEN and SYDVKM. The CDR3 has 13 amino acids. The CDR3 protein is CASSLLNGQPQHF. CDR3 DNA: TGTGCCAGCAGTTTGCTAAATGGTCAGCCCCAGCATTTT.

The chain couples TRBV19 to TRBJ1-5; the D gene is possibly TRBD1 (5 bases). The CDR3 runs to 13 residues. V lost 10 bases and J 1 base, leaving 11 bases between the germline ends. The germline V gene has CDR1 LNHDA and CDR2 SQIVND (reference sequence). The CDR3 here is CATRDRSNQPQHF. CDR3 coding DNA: TGTGCCACCAGAGACAGAAGCAATCAGCCCCAGCATTTT.

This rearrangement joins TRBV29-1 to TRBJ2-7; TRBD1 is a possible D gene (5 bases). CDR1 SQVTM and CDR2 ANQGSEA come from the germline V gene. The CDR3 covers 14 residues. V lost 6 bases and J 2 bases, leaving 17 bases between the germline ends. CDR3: CSVSRDPQTYEQYF. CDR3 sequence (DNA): TGCAGCGTGTCCAGGGATCCCCAAACCTACGAGCAGTACTTC.

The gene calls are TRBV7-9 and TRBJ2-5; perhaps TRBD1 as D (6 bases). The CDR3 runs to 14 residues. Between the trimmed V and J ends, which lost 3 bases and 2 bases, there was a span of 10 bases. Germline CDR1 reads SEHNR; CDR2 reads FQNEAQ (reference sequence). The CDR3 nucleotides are TGTGCCAGCAGCTTGAACAGGGAACAAGAGACCCAGTACTTC. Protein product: CASSLNREQETQYF.

The CDR3 here is CASSPSWEDNSGNTIYF. CDR3 DNA: TGCGCCAGCAGCCCCTCCTGGGAGGACAACTCTGGAAACACCATATATTTT. V is TRBV4-3 and J is TRBJ1-3, with D perhaps matching TRBD1 (5 bases). The CDR3 runs 17 residues. Deletions cut 4 bases from V and 0 bases from J, with 16 bases between. Germline-derived CDR1 and CDR2 are LGHNA and YSLEER.

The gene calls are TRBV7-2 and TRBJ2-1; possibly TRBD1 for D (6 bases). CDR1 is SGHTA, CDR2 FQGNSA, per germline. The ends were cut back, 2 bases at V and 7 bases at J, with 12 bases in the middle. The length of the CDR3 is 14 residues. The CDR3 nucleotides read TGTGCCAGCAGCTTATACAGGGTCGGGAATGAGCAGTTCTTC. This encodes CASSLYRVGNEQFF.

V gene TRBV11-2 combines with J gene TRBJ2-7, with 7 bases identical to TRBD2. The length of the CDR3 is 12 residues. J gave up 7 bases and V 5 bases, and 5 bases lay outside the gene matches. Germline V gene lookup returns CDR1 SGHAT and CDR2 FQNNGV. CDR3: CASSGAGLEQYF. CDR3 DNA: TGTGCCAGCAGCGGCGCGGGACTAGAGCAGTACTTC. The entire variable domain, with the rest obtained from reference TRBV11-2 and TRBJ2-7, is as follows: EAGVAQSPRYKIIEKRQSVAFWCNPISGHATLYWYQQILGQGPKLLIQFQNNGVVDDSQLPKDRFSAERLKGVDSTLKIQPAKLEDSAVYLCASSGAGLEQYFGPGTRLTVT.

This chain's CDR3 is CATSSGTALGNTEAFF. For the CDR3, the DNA is TGTGCCACCAGCAGCGGGACAGCCCTAGGGAACACTGAAGCTTTCTTT. The J gene is TRBJ1-1, the V gene TRBV15, with TRBD1 matching over 7 bases. Germline V gene lookup returns CDR1 LNHNV and CDR2 YYDKDF (reference sequence). With V trimmed by 3 bases and J by 1 base, 8 bases remained unmatched. The CDR3 runs 16 residues.

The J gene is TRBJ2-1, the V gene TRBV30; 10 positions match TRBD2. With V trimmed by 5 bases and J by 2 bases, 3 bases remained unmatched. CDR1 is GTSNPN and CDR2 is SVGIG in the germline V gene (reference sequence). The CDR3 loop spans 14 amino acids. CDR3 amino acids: CAWEAGGPYNEQFF. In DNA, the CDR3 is TGTGCCTGGGAAGCGGGAGGGCCCTACAATGAGCAGTTCTTC. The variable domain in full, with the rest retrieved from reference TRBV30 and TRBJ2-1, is SQTIHQWPATLVQPVGSPLSLECTVEGTSNPNLYWYRQAAGRGLQLLFYSVGIGQISSEVPQNLSASRPQDRQFILSSKKLLLSDSGFYLCAWEAGGPYNEQFFGPGTRLTVL.

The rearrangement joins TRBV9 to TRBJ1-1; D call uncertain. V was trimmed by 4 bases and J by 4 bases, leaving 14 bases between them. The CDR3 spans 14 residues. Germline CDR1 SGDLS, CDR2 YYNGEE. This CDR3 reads CASSRSSPGTEAFF. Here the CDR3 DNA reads TGTGCCAGCAGCCGGAGTTCCCCCGGCACTGAAGCTTTCTTT. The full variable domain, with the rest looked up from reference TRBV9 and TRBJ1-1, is DSGVTQTPKHLITATGQRVTLRCSPRSGDLSVYWYQQSLDQGLQFLIQYYNGEERAKGNILERFSAQQFPDLHSELNLSSLELGDSALYFCASSRSSPGTEAFFGQGTRLTVV.

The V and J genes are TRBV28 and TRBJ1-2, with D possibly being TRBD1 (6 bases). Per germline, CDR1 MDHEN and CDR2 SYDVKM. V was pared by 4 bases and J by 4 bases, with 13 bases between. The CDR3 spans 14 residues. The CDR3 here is CASSSTGLGYGYTF. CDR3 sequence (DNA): TGTGCCAGCAGTTCCACAGGGCTCGGCTATGGCTACACCTTC.

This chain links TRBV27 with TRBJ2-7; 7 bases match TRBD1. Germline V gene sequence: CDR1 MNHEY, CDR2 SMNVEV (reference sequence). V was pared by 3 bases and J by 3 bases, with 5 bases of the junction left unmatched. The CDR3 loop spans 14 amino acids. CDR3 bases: TGTGCCAGCAGTTTTAAGGGGGCGGTCTACGAGCAGTACTTC. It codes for CASSFKGAVYEQYF.

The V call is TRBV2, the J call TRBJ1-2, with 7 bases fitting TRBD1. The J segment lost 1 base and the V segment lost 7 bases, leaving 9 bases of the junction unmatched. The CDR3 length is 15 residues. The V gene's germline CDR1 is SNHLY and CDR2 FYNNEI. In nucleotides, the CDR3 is TGTGCCAGCACTAAGCTGACAGGGAATAACTATGGCTACACCTTC. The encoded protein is CASTKLTGNNYGYTF. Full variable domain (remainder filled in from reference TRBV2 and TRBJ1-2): EPEVTQTPSHQVTQMGQEVILRCVPISNHLYFYWYRQILGQKVEFLVSFYNNEISEKSEIFDDQFSVERPDGSNFTLKIRSTKLEDSAMYFCASTKLTGNNYGYTFGSGTRLTVV.

The CDR3: CASSPPLAGSYEQFF. Written as DNA, the CDR3 is TGTGCCAGCTCACCACCGTTAGCGGGGAGTTATGAGCAGTTCTTC. The chain carries TRBV18 and TRBJ2-1; 8 bases agree with TRBD2. Germline V gene data show CDR1 as KGHSH and CDR2 as LQKENI. Trimming took 0 bases from V and 8 from J; bases not matched to a gene: 6. The CDR3 has 15 residues.

The CDR3 DNA reads as TGTGCCAGCAGCTTATCGGGCGGGAGTGCCGATACGCAGTATTTT. It specifies CASSLSGGSADTQYF. This chain links TRBV7-9 with TRBJ2-3; 7 bases align to TRBD2. V lost 2 bases to trimming and J lost 6 bases; unmatched junction nucleotides: 8. This CDR3 comprises 15 residues. Germline loops: CDR1 SEHNR, CDR2 FQNEAQ (reference sequence).

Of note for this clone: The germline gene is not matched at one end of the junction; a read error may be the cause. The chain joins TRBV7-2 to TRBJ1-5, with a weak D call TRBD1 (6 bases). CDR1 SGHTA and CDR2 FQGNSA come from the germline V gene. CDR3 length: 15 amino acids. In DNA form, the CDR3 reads TGTGCCAGCAGCTTCGGACAGACGGGCAATCGGCCCCAGCATTTT. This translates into CASSFGQTGNRPQHF.

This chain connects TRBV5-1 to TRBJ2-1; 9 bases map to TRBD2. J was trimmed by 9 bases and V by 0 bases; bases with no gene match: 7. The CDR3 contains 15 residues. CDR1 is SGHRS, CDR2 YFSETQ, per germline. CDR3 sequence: CASSLAGTSRVEQFF. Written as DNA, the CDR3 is TGCGCCAGCAGCTTGGCCGGGACTAGCAGAGTTGAGCAGTTCTTC. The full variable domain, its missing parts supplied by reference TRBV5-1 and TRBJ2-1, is KAGVTQTPRYLIKTRGQQVTLSCSPISGHRSVSWYQQTPGQGLQFLFEYFSETQRNKGNFPGRFSGRQFSNSRSEMNVSTLELGDSALYLCASSLAGTSRVEQFFGPGTRLTVL.

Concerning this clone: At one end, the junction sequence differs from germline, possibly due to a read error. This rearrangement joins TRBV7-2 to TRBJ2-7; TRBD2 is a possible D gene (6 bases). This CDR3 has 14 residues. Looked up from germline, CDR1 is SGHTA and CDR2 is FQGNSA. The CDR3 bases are TGTGCCAGCAGGCCGCTGGGACTCTCCTACGGGCAGTACTTC. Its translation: CASRPLGLSYGQYF.

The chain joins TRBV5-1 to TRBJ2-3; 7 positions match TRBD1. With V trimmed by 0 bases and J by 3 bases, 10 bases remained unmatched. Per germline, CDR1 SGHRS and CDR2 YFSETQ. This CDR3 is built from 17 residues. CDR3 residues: CASSLDGRGSVTDTQYF. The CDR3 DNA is TGCGCCAGCAGCTTGGATGGCAGGGGGAGTGTTACAGATACGCAGTATTTT.